Below, 20 T cell receptor beta chains from the same sample are listed, as sequenced in a study of blood T cell repertoires in COVID-19. The protocol was immunoSEQ multiplex PCR, while the TCRdb copy is restricted to in-frame clones and leaves out a portion. In the table there are fewer than 200,000 clones, 75% to 90% of which are singletons. Sequences were obtained from PBMCs or T cells enriched from blood (not recorded which). These receptors originate from a woman in her forties or fifties who had recovered from COVID-19.

The rearrangement uses TRBV7-3 and TRBJ2-6; D unresolved. The CDR3 runs to 16 residues. Germline CDR1 SGHTA, CDR2 FQGTGA. V was clipped by 5 bases and J by 0 bases, with 11 bases between them. Written as DNA, the CDR3 is TGTGCCAGCAGCCTCCAACAGAGCTCTGGGGCCAACGTCCTGACTTTC. Translating gives CASSLQQSSGANVLTF.

This clone has only one observation. The J gene is TRBJ2-4, the V gene TRBV28, with TRBD2 as a possible D gene (7 bases). The length of the CDR3 is 16 residues. In germline, CDR1 is MDHEN, CDR2 SYDVKM. Between the trimmed V and J ends, which lost 1 base and 1 base, there was a span of 11 bases. DNA of the CDR3: TGTGCCAGCAGTTTATTGGGGGGGGCGGCCAAAAACATTCAGTACTTC. It yields the protein CASSLLGGAAKNIQYF.

V usage is TRBV2 and J usage is TRBJ2-1; D is perhaps TRBD2 (5 bases). This CDR3 has 14 amino acids. Germline V CDR1 and CDR2: SNHLY, FYNNEI. Deletions cut 4 bases from V and 3 bases from J, with 10 bases between. The CDR3, as DNA: TGTGCCAGCAGTGCCCGTGAGGGCTACAATGAGCAGTTCTTC. Translated, it gives CASSAREGYNEQFF.

The chain has TRBV30 and TRBJ1-5, with D hard to call. CDR3 length: 13 residues. Germline V gene data show CDR1 as GTSNPN and CDR2 as SVGIG (reference sequence). The V and J ends lost 3 bases and 1 base respectively, with 7 bases between them. The chain's CDR3 is CAWSSLSNQPQHF. As DNA, the CDR3 is TGTGCCTGGAGCTCTTTGAGCAATCAGCCCCAGCATTTT.

The gene calls are TRBV5-6 and TRBJ2-7; the D gene is possibly TRBD2 (6 bases). This CDR3 has 15 residues. Germline V gene sequence: CDR1 SGHDT, CDR2 YYEEEE. V was clipped by 0 bases and J by 7 bases, with 17 bases between them. The CDR3 region is CASSLGLFPAGEQYV. CDR3 coding DNA: TGTGCCAGCAGCTTGGGTCTTTTCCCGGCGGGAGAGCAGTACGTC.

This clone was recorded a few times. This sequence joins TRBV11-2 and TRBJ1-2, with 9 bases identical to TRBD1. CDR1 and CDR2 from the germline V gene are SGHAT and FQNNGV. This CDR3 is built from 15 residues. Trimming at V came to 5 bases and at J to 5 bases, leaving 9 bases not matched to a gene. CDR3 DNA sequence: TGTGCCAGCAGCCAAACGGACAGGGGAAATTATGGCTACACCTTC. Translating gives CASSQTDRGNYGYTF.

V usage is TRBV27 and J usage is TRBJ2-1; TRBD2 agrees at 10 bases. With 6 bases clipped from V and 4 bases from J, the junction kept 6 bases outside the gene matches. The length of the CDR3 is 15 residues. Germline V gene lookup returns CDR1 MNHEY and CDR2 SMNVEV (reference sequence). The CDR3 sequence: CASRTGTSEYNEQFF. The CDR3 DNA is TGTGCCAGCAGAACCGGGACTAGCGAGTACAATGAGCAGTTCTTC.

This clone has more than one count but fewer than ten. V is TRBV11-3 and J is TRBJ2-1, with 8 nucleotides matching TRBD2. The V gene's germline CDR1 is SGHNT and CDR2 YENEEA. V shed 4 bases, J shed 0 bases, and the junction held 14 bases outside the gene matches. This CDR3 spans 19 amino acids. The CDR3, as DNA: TGTGCCAGCAGCTCTCCCCGGTGGGCGGGAGGCCGCTCCTACAATGAGCAGTTCTTC. Translated, it gives CASSSPRWAGGRSYNEQFF.

The V call is TRBV28, the J call TRBJ2-3; 8 bases are shared with TRBD1. This CDR3 contains 15 residues. The ends lost 5 bases at V and 5 bases at J; junction bases unmatched: 9. The germline gives CDR1 MDHEN, CDR2 SYDVKM. The DNA of the CDR3 is TGTGCCAGCAGTGCCCCGGGACAGGCGATAGATACGCAGTATTTT. It is translated as CASSAPGQAIDTQYF.

The chain recombines TRBV11-3 with TRBJ2-2; no clear D. This CDR3 spans 12 amino acids. Trimming stripped 5 bases from V and 3 bases from J, with 4 bases between. The germline V gene has CDR1 SGHNT and CDR2 YENEEA. In DNA, the CDR3 is TGTGCCAGCAGCCTACACACCGGGGAGCTGTTTTTT. Its translation is CASSLHTGELFF.

This sequence joins TRBV7-3 and TRBJ1-6; D gene ambiguous. Germline lookup yields CDR1 SGHTA and CDR2 FQGTGA. There are 12 residues in the CDR3. With 3 bases removed from V and 11 bases from J, the gap between germline ends came to 8 bases. The CDR3 here is CASSFGPPPLHF. As DNA, the CDR3 is TGTGCCAGCAGCTTCGGTCCTCCACCCCTCCACTTT. Full variable domain (remainder filled in from reference TRBV7-3 and TRBJ1-6): GAGVSQTPSNKVTEKGKYVELRCDPISGHTALYWYRQSLGQGPEFLIYFQGTGAADDSGLPNDRFFAVRPEGSVSTLKIQRTERGDSAVYLCASSFGPPPLHFGNGTRLTVT.

The V gene is TRBV7-2, the J gene TRBJ2-3; no clear D. The CDR3 covers 14 residues. Trimming took 3 bases from V and 6 from J, leaving 13 bases between them. CDR1 is SGHTA and CDR2 is FQGNSA in the germline V gene. The CDR3: CASSFRPLQDTQYF. Here the CDR3 DNA reads TGTGCCAGCAGCTTCCGTCCGCTCCAGGATACGCAGTATTTT.

The chain carries TRBV18 and TRBJ2-1, with D tentatively TRBD2 (6 bases). The CDR3 totals 13 residues. From germline, CDR1 is KGHSH and CDR2 LQKENI. Trimming removed 3 bases at V and 7 bases at J, with 10 bases between. The CDR3 nucleotides are TGTGCCAGCTCACCTCTGGAGGGTAATGAGCAGTTCTTC. This encodes CASSPLEGNEQFF.

The chain joins TRBV3-1 (or the pseudogene TRBV3-2) to TRBJ1-6; D is unresolved. The CDR3 is made up of 15 amino acids. V was clipped by 2 bases and J by 8 bases, with 13 bases between them. Germline V gene data show CDR1 as LGHDT and CDR2 as YNNKEL (reference sequence). The CDR3 DNA follows: TGTGCCAGCAGCCAATGCCCGGGGAGGGATTCACCCCTCCACTTT. It translates to CASSQCPGRDSPLHF.

V and J are TRBV6-2 or TRBV6-3 and TRBJ2-7, with D maybe TRBD2 (7 bases). Per the germline V gene, CDR1 is MNHEY and CDR2 is SVGEGT. This CDR3 is built from 12 residues. Here the CDR3 reads CASSYSGGLADV. CDR3 bases: TGTGCCAGCAGTTACTCGGGGGGGCTAGCGGACGTC.

The rearrangement links TRBV5-1 to TRBJ2-3, with 8 bases that match TRBD2. The CDR3 has 18 residues. Germline CDR1 reads SGHRS; CDR2 reads YFSETQ. J gave up 0 bases and V 5 bases, and 14 bases lay outside the gene matches. The CDR3 loop reads CASSPRVAGTTSTDTQYF. CDR3 nucleotides: TGCGCCAGCAGTCCCCGGGTAGCGGGGACAACTAGCACAGATACGCAGTATTTT.

This clone was observed a handful of times. The gene calls are TRBV15 and TRBJ1-3, with unresolved D. The CDR3 contains 16 residues. V dropped 5 bases and J dropped 3 bases, with 17 bases sitting between them. Looked up from germline, CDR1 is LNHNV and CDR2 is YYDKDF (reference sequence). CDR3: CATSQRWGGLGNTIYF. The CDR3 DNA sequence: TGTGCCACCAGCCAGAGATGGGGAGGGCTTGGAAACACCATATATTTT.

The CDR3 DNA is TGTGCCAGTTCCAGGTCAAATGAAAAACTGTTTTTT. The encoded protein is CASSRSNEKLFF. The chain couples TRBV19 to TRBJ1-4; D not resolved. Trimming left V 8 bases short and J 5 bases short, with 9 bases between. Germline CDR1 and CDR2: LNHDA and SQIVND (reference sequence). CDR3 length equals 12 residues.

This clone was picked up a small number of times. This chain connects TRBV4-2 to TRBJ2-1, with 8 nucleotides matching TRBD1. There are 16 residues in the CDR3. Germline loops: CDR1 LGHNA, CDR2 YNFKEQ. V shed 1 base, J shed 8 bases, and the junction held 10 bases outside the gene matches. The CDR3 is CASSQVGRGRRDEQFF. In nucleotides, the CDR3 is TGTGCCAGCAGCCAAGTCGGCAGGGGGCGCCGCGATGAGCAGTTCTTC.

The chain joins TRBV27 to TRBJ2-4; 12 bases match TRBD2. The trim removed 6 bases at V and 0 bases at J, leaving 9 bases unmatched. This CDR3 is 18 amino acids long. Germline V gene lookup returns CDR1 MNHEY and CDR2 SMNVEV (reference sequence). The CDR3 sequence: CASSRLAGGTLAKNIQYF. DNA of the CDR3: TGTGCCAGCAGCCGCCTAGCGGGAGGGACTCTAGCCAAAAACATTCAGTACTTC.